One sample yielded the 6 T cell receptor beta chains listed below, sequenced in a study of cytomegalovirus exposure and HLA in healthy donors. PCR was performed using 60 Vbeta and 13 Jbeta primers. Method: immunoSEQ multiplex PCR; TCRdb's copy keeps in-frame clones and lacks some. The sample comprises a few hundred thousand clones, around 80% of which are singletons, and 2.7% rests with the top ten. Sequencing input: PBMCs. These receptors originate from a woman aged 55-69 years in good health and CMV-seropositive.

This clone was observed a single time. V usage is TRBV7-2 and J usage is TRBJ1-2, with D maybe TRBD1 (5 bases). Germline CDR1 and CDR2: SGHTA and FQGNSA. V lost 5 bases and J 5 bases, leaving 15 bases between the germline ends. This CDR3 spans 14 amino acids. CDR3 DNA sequence: TGTGCCAGCAGCCCACAGGTTCAGTCTTATGGCTACACCTTC. It translates to CASSPQVQSYGYTF.

V and J are TRBV7-3 and TRBJ2-3; no firm D call. Looked up from germline, CDR1 is SGHTA and CDR2 is FQGTGA. The CDR3 contains 13 residues. V shed 3 bases and J shed 5 bases, with 9 bases lying between them. The CDR3, as DNA: TGTGCCAGCAGCTTCGCGCAGCGAGATACGCAGTATTTT. Protein: CASSFAQRDTQYF.

This clone is a singleton in its sample. The J gene is TRBJ1-1, the V gene TRBV19, with D possibly being TRBD1 (6 bases). V gave up 10 bases and J gave up 1 base, with 16 bases separating them. CDR3 length equals 14 residues. Germline loops: CDR1 LNHDA, CDR2 SQIVND (reference sequence). DNA of the CDR3: TGTGCCACGAGGACAGCGTGGGCGAACACTGAAGCTTTCTTT. It translates to CATRTAWANTEAFF.

This clone was detected a few times. One end of the junction fails to match germline, which may point to a read error. The CDR3 is CASPPELRDYSGNTIYF. Here the CDR3 DNA reads TGTGCCAGCCCACCCGAGTTGCGGGATTACTCTGGAAACACCATATATTTT. The chain has TRBV18 and TRBJ1-3; D ambiguous. This CDR3 has 17 amino acids. Germline assignment: CDR1 KGHSH and CDR2 LQKENI.

As to this clone: The germline gene is not matched at one end of the junction; a read error may be the cause. V usage is TRBV5-6 and J usage is TRBJ2-7, with D uncertain. The germline gives CDR1 SGHDT, CDR2 YYEEEE. The CDR3 consists of 15 residues. The CDR3 coding sequence is TGTACCAGCAGCTCAAACCGGGTCCCCCCTGACGAGCAGTACTTC. It specifies CTSSSNRVPPDEQYF.

The rearrangement joins TRBV7-9 to TRBJ1-2; the D gene is possibly TRBD1 (6 bases). With 5 bases removed from V and 8 bases from J, the gap between germline ends came to 15 bases. This CDR3 comprises 13 residues. Germline V CDR1 and CDR2: SEHNR, FQNEAQ (reference sequence). This CDR3 is CASSLQGSGGYTF. CDR3 coding DNA: TGTGCCAGCAGCCTTCAGGGGTCGGGGGGCTACACCTTC. Together with reference TRBV7-9 and TRBJ1-2, the CDR3 gives the full variable domain: DTGVSQNPRHKITKRGQNVTFRCDPISEHNRLYWYRQTLGQGPEFLTYFQNEAQLEKSRLLSDRFSAERPKGSFSTLEIQRTEQGDSAMYLCASSLQGSGGYTFGSGTRLTVV.